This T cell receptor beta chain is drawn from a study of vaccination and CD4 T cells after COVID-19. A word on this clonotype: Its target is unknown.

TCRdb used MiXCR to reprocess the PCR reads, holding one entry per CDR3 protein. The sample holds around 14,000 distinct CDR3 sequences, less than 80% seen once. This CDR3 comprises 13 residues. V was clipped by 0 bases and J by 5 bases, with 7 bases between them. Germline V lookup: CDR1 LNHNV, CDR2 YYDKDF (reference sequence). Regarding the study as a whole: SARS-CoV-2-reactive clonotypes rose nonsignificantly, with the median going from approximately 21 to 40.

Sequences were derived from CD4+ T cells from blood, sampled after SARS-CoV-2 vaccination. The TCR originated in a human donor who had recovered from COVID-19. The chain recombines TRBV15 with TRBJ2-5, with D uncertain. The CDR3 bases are TGTGCCACCAGCAGAGATCCTGGGGAGACCCAGTACTTC. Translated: CATSRDPGETQYF.